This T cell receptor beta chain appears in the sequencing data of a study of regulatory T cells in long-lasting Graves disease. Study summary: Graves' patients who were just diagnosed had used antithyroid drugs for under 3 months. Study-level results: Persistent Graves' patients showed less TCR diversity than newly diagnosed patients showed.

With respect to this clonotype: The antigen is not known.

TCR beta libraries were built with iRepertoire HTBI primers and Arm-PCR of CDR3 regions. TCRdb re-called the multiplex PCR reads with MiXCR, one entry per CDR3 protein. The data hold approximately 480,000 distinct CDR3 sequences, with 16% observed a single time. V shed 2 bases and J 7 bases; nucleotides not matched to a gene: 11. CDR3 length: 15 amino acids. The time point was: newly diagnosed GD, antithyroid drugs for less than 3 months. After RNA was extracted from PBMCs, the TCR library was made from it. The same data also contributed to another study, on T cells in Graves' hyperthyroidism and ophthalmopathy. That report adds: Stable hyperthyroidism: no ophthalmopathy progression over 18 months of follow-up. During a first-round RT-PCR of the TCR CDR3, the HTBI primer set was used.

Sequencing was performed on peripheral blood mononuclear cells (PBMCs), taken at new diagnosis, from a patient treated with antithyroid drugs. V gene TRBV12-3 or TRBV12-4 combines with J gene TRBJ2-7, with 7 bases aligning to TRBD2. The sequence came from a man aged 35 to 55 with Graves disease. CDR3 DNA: TGTGCCAGCAGTTTATTGGGGAGGGAGTCTGGTGAGCAGTACTTC. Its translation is CASSLLGRESGEQYF.